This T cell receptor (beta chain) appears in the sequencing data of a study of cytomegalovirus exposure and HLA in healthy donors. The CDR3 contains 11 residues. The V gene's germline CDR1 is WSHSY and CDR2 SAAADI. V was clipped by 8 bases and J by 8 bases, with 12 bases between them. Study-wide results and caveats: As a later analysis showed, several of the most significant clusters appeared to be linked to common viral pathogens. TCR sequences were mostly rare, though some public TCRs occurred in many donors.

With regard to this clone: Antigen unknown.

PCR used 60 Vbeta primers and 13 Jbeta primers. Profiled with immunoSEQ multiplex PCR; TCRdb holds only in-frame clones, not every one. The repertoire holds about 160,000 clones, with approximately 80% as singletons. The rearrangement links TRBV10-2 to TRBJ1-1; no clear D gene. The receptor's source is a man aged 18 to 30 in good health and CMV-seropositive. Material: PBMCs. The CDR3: CASLGSGEAFF. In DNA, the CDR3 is TGCGCCAGCCTCGGAAGCGGCGAAGCTTTCTTT.